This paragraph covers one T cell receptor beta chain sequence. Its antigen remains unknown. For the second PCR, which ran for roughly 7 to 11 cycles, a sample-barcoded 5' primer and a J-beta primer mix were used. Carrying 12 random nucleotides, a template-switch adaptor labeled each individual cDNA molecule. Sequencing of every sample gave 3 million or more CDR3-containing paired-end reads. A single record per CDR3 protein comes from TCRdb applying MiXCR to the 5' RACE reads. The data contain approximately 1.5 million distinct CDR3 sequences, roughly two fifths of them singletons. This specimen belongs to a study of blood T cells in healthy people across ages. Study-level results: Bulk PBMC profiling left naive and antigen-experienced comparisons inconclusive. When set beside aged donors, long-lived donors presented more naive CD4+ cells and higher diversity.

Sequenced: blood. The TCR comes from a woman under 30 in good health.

CDR3 residues: CASSQSSGGAYDEQFF. The CDR3 DNA follows: TGTGCCAGCAGCCAATCTAGCGGGGGGGCATATGATGAGCAGTTCTTC. This sequence joins TRBV3-1 and TRBJ2-1, with 12 bases identical to TRBD2. The germline V gene has CDR1 LGHDT and CDR2 YNNKEL (reference sequence). The CDR3 is made up of 16 amino acids. With V trimmed by 2 bases and J by 8 bases, 7 bases remained unmatched.